This note documents a single T cell receptor (beta chain) sequence. The sample comes from a study of tumor-infiltrating lymphocytes in primary liver carcinoma. The CDR3 runs to 16 residues. V shed 4 bases, J shed 3 bases, and the junction held 9 bases outside the gene matches. Per germline, CDR1 SEHNR and CDR2 FQNEAQ (reference sequence). Researchers drew blood RNA from unsorted whole blood and extracted germline DNA as well. A constant-region primer served to make TCR beta cDNA from roughly 540 ng total RNA. A slightly modified ARM-PCR protocol with three nested multiplex PCR rounds produced these TCR beta libraries. A C-beta reverse primer and TRBV1-TRBV30 forward primers served in each of the first two PCR rounds, at ten to eleven cycles apiece. Each CDR3 protein gets one entry after TCRdb re-called the multiplex PCR reads with MiXCR. The table shows about 200,000 distinct CDR3 sequences, with less than 75% occurring only once.

The chain joins TRBV7-9 to TRBJ2-1; 7 bases are a match to TRBD1. Sequenced input: peripheral blood. The receptor was derived from a woman in her sixties or seventies with primary liver carcinoma and hepatitis B virus infection. This CDR3 is CASSSGQLRSYNEQFF. CDR3 nucleotide sequence: TGTGCCAGCAGCTCGGGACAGCTGAGAAGCTACAATGAGCAGTTCTTC.